This TCR beta chain was found in a study of blood T cell repertoires in COVID-19. This CDR3 is built from 14 residues. V lost 0 bases to trimming and J lost 3 bases, with 9 bases between them. Germline lookup yields CDR1 GTSNPN and CDR2 SVGIG (reference sequence). Clones were read by immunoSEQ multiplex PCR, and TCRdb kept only the in-frame ones, dropping some. The sample contains about 130,000 clones, 60% to 85% of which appear only once. This clonotype originated in an elderly man with acute or convalescent COVID-19. The rearrangement uses TRBV30 and TRBJ1-5; D gene ambiguous. What was sequenced was peripheral blood. CDR3: CAWSVLSTNQPQHF. The CDR3 coding sequence is TGTGCCTGGAGTGTACTTAGTACCAATCAGCCCCAGCATTTT.